Listed below are T cell receptor beta chains from one sample, sequenced in a study of shared clonotypes between healthy human individuals. Assay: immunoSEQ multiplex PCR; the TCRdb copy retains only in-frame clones and omits some. This sample has 2 million to 2.5 million clones; almost 96% occur once, and the top ten carry around 0.13%. Specimen: naive CD4+ T cells sorted from blood. The receptors shown here come from a man aged 18-30 years in good health. Each CDR3 is given with its conserved first and last residue. A D gene is named only where the DNA matches it firmly. Part of the rows lack a size; the others show once, few, many or a class for expanded clones.

d_call	v_call	clone_size	j_call	cdr3_nt	cdr3_aa
-	TRBV7-8	once	TRBJ2-2	TGTGCCAGCAGCCGTATCGAGGGCGCGAACACCGGGGAGCTGTTTTTT	CASSRIEGANTGELFF
TRBD1	TRBV6-1	-	TRBJ2-4	TGTGCCAGCATGGGACAGGGCCTAGCCAAAAACATTCAGTACTTC	CASMGQGLAKNIQYF
-	TRBV30	-	TRBJ2-2	TGTGCCTGGAAACAAAACACCAACACCGGGGAGCTGTTTTTT	CAWKQNTNTGELFF
TRBD1	TRBV27	few	TRBJ2-6	TGTGCCAGCAAGCTCGGGGACAGCACCGGGGCCAACGTCCTGACTTTC	CASKLGDSTGANVLTF
TRBD2	TRBV11-2	-	TRBJ2-1	TGTGCCAGCAGCTCGGCGGGACTATGGAATGAGCAGTTCTTC	CASSSAGLWNEQFF
-	TRBV28	once	TRBJ2-1	TGTGCCAGCAGTTCCCGGCGGTATGAGCAGTTCTTC	CASSSRRYEQFF
TRBD2	TRBV5-1	-	TRBJ2-5	TGCGCCAGCAGCTTCTACCGGGGGGCTAGCGGGGCGGAGACCCAGTACTTC	CASSFYRGASGAETQYF
-	TRBV5-1	-	TRBJ2-5	TGCGCCAGCAGCTTGGTCTCGGGGAAAGAGACCCAGTACTTC	CASSLVSGKETQYF
TRBD1	TRBV6-6	-	TRBJ2-7	TGTGCCAGCAGACCGGGACAGGATACCTACGAGCAGTACTTC	CASRPGQDTYEQYF
-	TRBV7-9	-	TRBJ2-3	TGTGCCAGCAGCTCCACAGACACAGATACGCAGTATTTT	CASSSTDTDTQYF
-	TRBV5-1	-	TRBJ2-3	TGCGCCAGCAGCTCTACGACAATCGCAGATACGCAGTATTTT	CASSSTTIADTQYF
-	TRBV5-1	-	TRBJ2-2	TGCGCCAGCAGCTGGGAGAACACCGGGGAGCTGTTTTTT	CASSWENTGELFF
-	TRBV19	-	TRBJ1-2	TGTGCCAGTAGTATCCAGGGTTATGGCTACACCTTC	CASSIQGYGYTF
-	TRBV2	-	TRBJ1-2	TGTGCCAGCGGGCAAACGTGGGTCGGCGAACGCCATGGCTACACCTTC	CASGQTWVGERHGYTF
TRBD2	TRBV18	-	TRBJ2-5	TGTGCCAGCTCACCGACTAGCGGGAGTACGGGTGAGACCCAGTACTTC	CASSPTSGSTGETQYF
-	TRBV5-1	-	TRBJ2-7	TGCGCCAGCAGCTTTGGCGGGGGCGCGTACGAGCAGTACTTC	CASSFGGGAYEQYF
TRBD1	TRBV11-2	-	TRBJ2-6	TGTGCCAGCAGCCTAACAGGGGGTCAGTGGGCCAACGTCCTGACTTTC	CASSLTGGQWANVLTF
-	TRBV27	-	TRBJ2-1	TGTGCCAGCACCCTTACCCCCATGACCTACAATGAGCAGTTCTTC	CASTLTPMTYNEQFF
TRBD1	TRBV30	-	TRBJ1-4	TGTGCCTGGAGTGGGGACAGGGGTTATGAAAAACTGTTTTTT	CAWSGDRGYEKLFF
-	TRBV7-9	few	TRBJ1-4	TGTGCCAGCAGCTTGATGTCGTTACCAAATGAAAAACTGTTTTTT	CASSLMSLPNEKLFF
TRBD2	TRBV29-1	-	TRBJ2-7	TGCAGCGCCGAGCGGGATAGCTCCTACGAGCAGTACTTC	CSAERDSSYEQYF
-	TRBV7-2	-	TRBJ1-2	TGTGCCAGCAGCGGAACCCCTCAAAGGGGAAGGGACTATGGCTACACCTTC	CASSGTPQRGRDYGYTF
-	TRBV7-9	-	TRBJ2-5	TGTGCCAGCAGCTTAGTCGAGACAGCGAAAGAGACCCAGTACTTC	CASSLVETAKETQYF
-	TRBV4-3	-	TRBJ2-2	TGCGCCAGCAGCCAAGCGGGACTGACATCCGGGGAGCTGTTTTTT	CASSQAGLTSGELFF
TRBD2	TRBV15	once	TRBJ2-1	TGTGCCACCAGCAGAGATAGGGCTAGCGGGGATGAGCAGTTCTTC	CATSRDRASGDEQFF
TRBD1	TRBV30	-	TRBJ1-2	TGTGCCTGGACCCGACAGGGGGCGCGGGATGGCTACACCTTC	CAWTRQGARDGYTF
TRBD1	TRBV28	-	TRBJ2-7	TGTGCCAGCAGGACGGGACAGGCGACCTACGAGCAGTACTTC	CASRTGQATYEQYF
-	TRBV7-8	-	TRBJ2-7	TGTGCCAGCAGCCCCCTCCTAGCGTTGAGCTCCTACGAGCAGTACTTC	CASSPLLALSSYEQYF
-	TRBV7-9	-	TRBJ1-1	TGTGCCAGCAGCCCCACCCAAGGGCGCGGGACTGAAGCTTTCTTT	CASSPTQGRGTEAFF
TRBD1	TRBV7-9	-	TRBJ2-5	TGTGCCAGCAGCTTAGCCCGGGACAGGGGAAGGGAGACCCAGTACTTC	CASSLARDRGRETQYF
TRBD2	TRBV5-1	-	TRBJ2-7	TGCGCCAGCAGTTCTAGCGGGGGGATCACCTACGAGCAGTACTTC	CASSSSGGITYEQYF
TRBD1	TRBV5-4	-	TRBJ1-2	TGTGCCAGCAGCGTTACAGGGGGCGGCTATGGCTACACCTTC	CASSVTGGGYGYTF
-	TRBV5-1	once	TRBJ2-5	TGCGCCAGCAGCTTGGCAGCGACACAAGAGACCCAGTACTTC	CASSLAATQETQYF
TRBD1	TRBV5-1	-	TRBJ1-1	TGCGCCAGCAGCTCCCAGGGGGCGCTCAGTGAAGCTTTCTTT	CASSSQGALSEAFF
-	TRBV15	-	TRBJ2-7	TGTGCCACCAGCCCTCAACGGACGTCCTACGAGCAGTACTTC	CATSPQRTSYEQYF
TRBD2	TRBV11-2	-	TRBJ2-7	TGTGCCAGCAGCTTAAGCGGGAGAAGTATCTACGAGCAGTACTTC	CASSLSGRSIYEQYF
-	TRBV30	-	TRBJ2-3	TGTGCCTGGAGTGCGAGGATAGTAGATACGCAGTATTTT	CAWSARIVDTQYF
-	TRBV9	few	TRBJ1-2	TGTGCCAGCAGCGTCGGATTATTCGATGGCTACACCTTC	CASSVGLFDGYTF
-	TRBV7-8	-	TRBJ2-7	TGTGCCAGCAGCGCGACTAGTGGGGGCGAGCAGTACTTC	CASSATSGGEQYF
TRBD1	TRBV30	-	TRBJ1-6	TGTGCCTGCACGACAGGGTCTTTTTCACCCCTCCACTTT	CACTTGSFSPLHF
-	TRBV30	-	TRBJ1-1	TGTGCCTGGAGTGTTCGGCTGTCTCTCTTCATGAACACTGAAGCTTTCTTT	CAWSVRLSLFMNTEAFF
TRBD1	TRBV30	-	TRBJ1-3	TGTGCCTGGAGTGTACAGGGGGCGGGCGGAAACACCATATATTTT	CAWSVQGAGGNTIYF
-	TRBV30	-	TRBJ1-6	TGTGCCTGGAGTAAGATGAGCCGGAGGGATTCACCCCTCCACTTT	CAWSKMSRRDSPLHF
TRBD2	TRBV5-6	-	TRBJ2-7	TGTGCCAGCAGCTTTACTAGCGGGAGGGCTCGCGGCTACGAGCAGTACTTC	CASSFTSGRARGYEQYF
TRBD2	TRBV4-3	-	TRBJ2-4	TGCGCCAGCAGCCAAGAGTTGGGACTAGCGGGAGAACGGTCCAAAAACATTCAGTACTTC	CASSQELGLAGERSKNIQYF
TRBD2	TRBV6-6	-	TRBJ2-7	TGTGCCAGCAGTTACCTAGCGGGAGCTTCCTACGAGCAGTACTTC	CASSYLAGASYEQYF
TRBD2	TRBV7-2	-	TRBJ2-1	TGTGCCAGCACCCCGGGTGGCGGGAGGGGTTTGGGTGAGCAGTTCTTC	CASTPGGGRGLGEQFF
TRBD1	TRBV6-5	-	TRBJ1-3	TGTGCCAGCAGACTGGACAGGGAGGGAAACACCATATATTTT	CASRLDREGNTIYF
TRBD1	TRBV6-6	-	TRBJ1-5	TGTGCCAGCAGTTACCTCGGACAGGGAGGTCAGCCCCAGCATTTT	CASSYLGQGGQPQHF
-	TRBV7-9	once	TRBJ1-1	TGTGCCAGCAGCTTAGCACAGGGTGGAGGGATGAACACTGAAGCTTTCTTT	CASSLAQGGGMNTEAFF
TRBD1	TRBV29-1	-	TRBJ2-1	TGCAGCGTTGCTACAGGGGACTCCTACAATGAGCAGTTCTTC	CSVATGDSYNEQFF
TRBD2	TRBV7-2	-	TRBJ2-1	TGTGCCAGCAGCTTAGTGTGGGGCAAGCGGGAGGGAGAGCAGTTCTTC	CASSLVWGKREGEQFF
-	TRBV5-4	-	TRBJ2-7	TGTGCCAGCAGCCCCTCCCTCGGGAGCTCCTACGAGCAGTACTTC	CASSPSLGSSYEQYF
-	TRBV30	-	TRBJ2-1	TGTGCCTGGAGTCAGCAACTAGCAGTTGAGCAGTTCTTC	CAWSQQLAVEQFF
TRBD1	TRBV5-4	-	TRBJ2-3	TGTGCCAGCAGCTTGGTGGGGACAGGGACAGATACGCAGTATTTT	CASSLVGTGTDTQYF
-	TRBV6-1	-	TRBJ1-6	TGTGCCGGCTCAGGCGGCTCCTATAATTCACCCCTCCACTTT	CAGSGGSYNSPLHF
-	TRBV7-3	-	TRBJ1-1	TGTGCCAGCAGCCAAGCAGGGGCGGCTGAAGCTTTCTTT	CASSQAGAAEAFF
-	TRBV6-4	-	TRBJ2-7	TGTGCCAGCATAGTTATCGAGGTGGGGCTGGAGCAGTACTTC	CASIVIEVGLEQYF